This TCR beta chain was sequenced in a study of T cell responses to AZD1222 COVID-19 vaccine. This CDR3 contains 11 residues. V was pared by 3 bases and J by 0 bases, with 1 base between. Germline V lookup: CDR1 SGHDT, CDR2 YYEEEE. Repertoires were generated with immunoSEQ multiplex PCR, while TCRdb's copy carries only in-frame clones and drops some. The data show around 15,000 clones, around 90% seen once. The chain links TRBV5-6 to TRBJ2-7; D uncertain. This receptor was taken from an adult who received the AZD1222 COVID-19 vaccine. This specimen consisted of peripheral blood, obtained 28 days after the second AZD1222 dose. The CDR3 DNA reads as TGTGCCAGCAGCTACTCCTACGAGCAGTACTTC. Its protein is CASSYSYEQYF.